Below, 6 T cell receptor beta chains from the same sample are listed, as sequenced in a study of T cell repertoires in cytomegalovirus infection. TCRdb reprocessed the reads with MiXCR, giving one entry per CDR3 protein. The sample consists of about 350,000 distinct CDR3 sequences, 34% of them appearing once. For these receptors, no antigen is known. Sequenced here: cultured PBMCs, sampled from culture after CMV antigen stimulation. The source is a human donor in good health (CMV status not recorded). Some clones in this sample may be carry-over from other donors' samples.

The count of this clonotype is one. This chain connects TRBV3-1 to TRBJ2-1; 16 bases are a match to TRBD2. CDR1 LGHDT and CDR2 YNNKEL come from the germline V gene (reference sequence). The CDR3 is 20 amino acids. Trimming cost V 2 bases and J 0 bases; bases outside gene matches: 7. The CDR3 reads CASSQSGLAGGPSSYNEQFF. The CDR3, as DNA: TGTGCCAGCAGCCAATCGGGACTAGCGGGAGGGCCGTCCTCCTACAATGAGCAGTTCTTC.

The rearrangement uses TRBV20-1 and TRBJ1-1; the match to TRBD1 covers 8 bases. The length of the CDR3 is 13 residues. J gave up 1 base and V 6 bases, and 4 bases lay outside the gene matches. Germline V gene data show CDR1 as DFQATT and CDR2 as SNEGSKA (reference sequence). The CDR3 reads CSAAGQENTEAFF. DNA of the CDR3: TGCAGTGCCGCGGGACAGGAGAACACTGAAGCTTTCTTT.

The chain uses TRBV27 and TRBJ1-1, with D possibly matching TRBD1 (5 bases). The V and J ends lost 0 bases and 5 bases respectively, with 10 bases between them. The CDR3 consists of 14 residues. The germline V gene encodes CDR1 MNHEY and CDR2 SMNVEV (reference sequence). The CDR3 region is CASSLSQGKTEAFF. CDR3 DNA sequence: TGTGCCAGCAGTTTATCCCAGGGAAAGACTGAAGCTTTCTTT.

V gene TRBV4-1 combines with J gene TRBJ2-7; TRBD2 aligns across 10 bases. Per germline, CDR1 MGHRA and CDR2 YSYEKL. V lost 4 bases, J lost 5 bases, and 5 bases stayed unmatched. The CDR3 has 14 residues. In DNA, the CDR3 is TGCGCCAGCAGCCGACTAGCGGGTTTCCACGAGCAGTACGTC. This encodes CASSRLAGFHEQYV.

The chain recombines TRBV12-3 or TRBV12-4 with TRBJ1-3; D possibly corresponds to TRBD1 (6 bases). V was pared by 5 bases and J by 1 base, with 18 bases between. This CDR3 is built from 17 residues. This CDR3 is CASSVLGGANSGNTIYF. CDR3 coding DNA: TGTGCCAGCAGTGTGCTTGGGGGGGCTAATTCTGGAAACACCATATATTTT.

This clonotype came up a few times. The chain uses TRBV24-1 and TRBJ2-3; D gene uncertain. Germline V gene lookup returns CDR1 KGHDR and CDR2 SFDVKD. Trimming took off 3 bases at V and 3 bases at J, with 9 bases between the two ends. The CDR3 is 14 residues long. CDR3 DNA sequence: TGTGCCACCAGTGATCCTTACACGACAGATACGCAGTATTTT. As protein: CATSDPYTTDTQYF.